The 11 T cell receptor beta chains below come from one sample, sequenced in a study of OX40 agonist ivuxolimab in advanced cancers. Only in-frame clones appear in the TCRdb table, and some are missing; sequencing was by immunoSEQ multiplex PCR. The sample carries about 66,000 clones, roughly four fifths recorded once. The source was CD4+ or CD8+ T cells sorted from blood, collected in a trial of the OX40 agonist ivuxolimab. Receptors were obtained from an adult with an advanced solid tumor such as melanoma, head and neck, liver or kidney cancer.

The chain links TRBV27 to TRBJ1-1, with 9 bases identical to TRBD1. CDR1 and CDR2 (germline): MNHEY, SMNVEV (reference sequence). V gave up 5 bases and J gave up 4 bases; unmatched junction bases: 11. The CDR3 has 16 residues. In DNA, the CDR3 is TGTGCCAGCAGTAAACAGGGGGCCAGCAAGGGCACTGAAGCTTTCTTT. Translated: CASSKQGASKGTEAFF.

V and J are TRBV30 and TRBJ1-1, with 7 bases fitting TRBD1. Germline CDR1 reads GTSNPN; CDR2 reads SVGIG (reference sequence). The CDR3 sequence is 13 residues long. V shed 5 bases and J 11 bases; nucleotides not matched to a gene: 14. In DNA form, the CDR3 reads TGTGCCTGGGCGGGGACAGCCCGGCGAGGGGCTTTCTTT. Translation gives CAWAGTARRGAFF. Filled out from reference TRBV30 and TRBJ1-1, the complete variable domain reads SQTIHQWPATLVQPVGSPLSLECTVEGTSNPNLYWYRQAAGRGLQLLFYSVGIGQISSEVPQNLSASRPQDRQFILSSKKLLLSDSGFYLCAWAGTARRGAFFGQGTRLTVV.

The V gene is TRBV12-5, the J gene TRBJ2-3; unclear D gene. This CDR3 has 16 amino acids. Trimming cost V 4 bases and J 2 bases, with 16 bases left between them. CDR1 and CDR2 from the germline V gene are LGHNT and FRNRAP. The CDR3 here is CASGSAQIPHTDTQYF. Here the CDR3 DNA reads TGTGCTAGTGGTTCGGCTCAGATACCCCACACAGATACGCAGTATTTT.

This chain joins TRBV19 and TRBJ2-3; TRBD2 is a possible D gene (5 bases). The V gene lost 4 bases and the J gene lost 6 bases, with 8 bases spanning the gap. This CDR3 comprises 12 residues. Germline CDR1 reads LNHDA; CDR2 reads SQIVND (reference sequence). CDR3 amino acids: CASSTSGDTQYF. The CDR3 DNA sequence: TGTGCCAGTAGTACCTCGGGGGATACGCAGTATTTT. Filled out from reference TRBV19 and TRBJ2-3, the complete variable domain reads DGGITQSPKYLFRKEGQNVTLSCEQNLNHDAMYWYRQDPGQGLRLIYYSQIVNDFQKGDIAEGYSVSREKKESFPLTVTSAQKNPTAFYLCASSTSGDTQYFGPGTRLTVL.

J is TRBJ2-4 and V is TRBV15; 9 bases are a match to TRBD1. This CDR3 has 15 residues. CDR1 and CDR2 (germline): LNHNV, YYDKDF (reference sequence). The V segment lost 2 bases and the J segment 6 bases; nucleotides outside the gene matches: 5. CDR3 DNA: TGTGCCACCAGCAGATACTCGACAGGGGGAAACATTCAGTACTTC. Translating gives CATSRYSTGGNIQYF.

This chain joins TRBV7-6 and TRBJ1-3, with 7 bases identical to TRBD1. Germline CDR1 is SGHVS and CDR2 is FNYEAQ. The CDR3 sequence is 17 residues long. Unmatched junction bases numbered 7, after V lost 2 bases and J lost 0 bases. The CDR3 DNA sequence: TGTGCCAGCAGCTTATTTGGGACAGACCCCTCTGGAAACACCATATATTTT. Translation gives CASSLFGTDPSGNTIYF.

The chain combines TRBV27 with TRBJ2-1; the match to TRBD2 covers 10 bases. CDR1 is MNHEY and CDR2 is SMNVEV in the germline V gene (reference sequence). The CDR3 covers 17 residues. J lost 0 bases, V lost 0 bases, and 2 bases had no gene match. The CDR3 loop reads CASSLSRLAGSYNEQFF. The CDR3 DNA is TGTGCCAGCAGTTTATCGAGACTAGCGGGCTCCTACAATGAGCAGTTCTTC.

The rearrangement uses TRBV14 and TRBJ1-2; D is undetermined. Germline assignment: CDR1 SGHDN and CDR2 FVKESK. The CDR3 totals 13 residues. Deletions cut 1 base from V and 3 bases from J, with 6 bases between. CDR3 residues: CASSQVPDYGYTF. The CDR3 bases are TGTGCCAGCAGCCAAGTACCGGACTATGGCTACACCTTC.

The chain uses TRBV11-3 and TRBJ2-1; D remains unclear. Trimming cost V 3 bases and J 6 bases, with 9 bases left between them. The CDR3 has 13 amino acids. Germline V gene lookup returns CDR1 SGHNT and CDR2 YENEEA. The CDR3 DNA follows: TGTGCCAGCAGCTTTAACCCACGCAATGAGCAGTTCTTC. Its translation: CASSFNPRNEQFF.

V and J are TRBV5-6 and TRBJ2-5; possible D gene TRBD1, 5 bases. The CDR3 is 15 amino acids. The V gene's germline CDR1 is SGHDT and CDR2 YYEEEE. The V end lost 1 base, the J end lost 2 bases, and 12 bases lay between the germline ends. The CDR3 sequence is CASSLKTARQETQYF. CDR3 nucleotide sequence: TGTGCCAGCAGCTTGAAGACAGCGAGACAAGAGACCCAGTACTTC.

The chain couples TRBV7-8 to TRBJ2-5; D call uncertain. The CDR3 loop spans 12 amino acids. CDR1 and CDR2 from the germline V gene are SGHVS and FQNEAQ. Trimming pared 5 bases from V and 2 bases from J, leaving 6 bases between. CDR3 DNA sequence: TGTGCCAGCAGCCCCGGGCAAGAGACCCAGTACTTC. This sequence encodes CASSPGQETQYF.